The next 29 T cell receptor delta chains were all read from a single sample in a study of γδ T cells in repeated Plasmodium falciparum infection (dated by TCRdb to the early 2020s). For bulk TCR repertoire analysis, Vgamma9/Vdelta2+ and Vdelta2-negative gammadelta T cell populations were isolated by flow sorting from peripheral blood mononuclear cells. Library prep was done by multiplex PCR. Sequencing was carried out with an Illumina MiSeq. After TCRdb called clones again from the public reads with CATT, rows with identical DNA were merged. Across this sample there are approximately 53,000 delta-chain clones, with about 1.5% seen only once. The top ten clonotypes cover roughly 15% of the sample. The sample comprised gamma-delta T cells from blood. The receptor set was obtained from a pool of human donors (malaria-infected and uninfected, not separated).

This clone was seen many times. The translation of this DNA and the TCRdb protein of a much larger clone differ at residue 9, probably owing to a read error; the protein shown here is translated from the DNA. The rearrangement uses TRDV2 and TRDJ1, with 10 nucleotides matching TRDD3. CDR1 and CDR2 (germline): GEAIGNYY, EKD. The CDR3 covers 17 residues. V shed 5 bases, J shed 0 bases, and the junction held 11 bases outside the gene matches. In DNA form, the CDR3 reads TGTGCCTGTGGTTTACTGGGGGATCACTTGTACACCGATAAACTCATCTTT. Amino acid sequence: CACGLLGDHLYTDKLIF.

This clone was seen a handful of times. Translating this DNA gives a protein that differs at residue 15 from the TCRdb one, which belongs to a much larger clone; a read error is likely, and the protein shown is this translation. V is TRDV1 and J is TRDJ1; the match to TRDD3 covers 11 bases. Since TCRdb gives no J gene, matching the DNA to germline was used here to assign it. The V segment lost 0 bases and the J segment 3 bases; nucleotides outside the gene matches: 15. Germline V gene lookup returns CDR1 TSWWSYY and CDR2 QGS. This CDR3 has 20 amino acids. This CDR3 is CALGELSEYWGIGYADKLIF. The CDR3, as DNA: TGTGCTCTTGGGGAACTCTCGGAATACTGGGGGATAGGGTACGCCGATAAACTCATCTTT.

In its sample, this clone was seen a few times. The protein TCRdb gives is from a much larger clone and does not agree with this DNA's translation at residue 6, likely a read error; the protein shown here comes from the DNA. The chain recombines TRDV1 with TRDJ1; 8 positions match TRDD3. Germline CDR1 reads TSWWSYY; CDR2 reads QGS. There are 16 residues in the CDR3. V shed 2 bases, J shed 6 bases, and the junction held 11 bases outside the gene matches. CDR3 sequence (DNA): TGTGCTCTTGGGGAAGTGGGTGGGGGATCTCTCCATAAACTCATCTTT. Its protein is CALGEVGGGSLHKLIF.

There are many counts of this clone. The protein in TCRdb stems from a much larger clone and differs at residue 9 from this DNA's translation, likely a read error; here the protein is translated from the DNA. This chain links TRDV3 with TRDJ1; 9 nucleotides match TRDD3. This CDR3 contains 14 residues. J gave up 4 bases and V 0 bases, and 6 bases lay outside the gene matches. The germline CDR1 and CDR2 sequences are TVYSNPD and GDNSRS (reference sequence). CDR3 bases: TGTGCCTTTAGCATTACTGGGGGAGACGATAAACTCATCTTT. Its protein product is CAFSITGGDDKLIF. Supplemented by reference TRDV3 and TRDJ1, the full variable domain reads CDKVTQSSPDQTVASGSEVVLLCTYDTVYSNPDLFWYRIRPDYSFQFVFYGDNSRSEGADFTQGRFSVKHILTQKAFHLVISPVRTEDSATYYCAFSITGGDDKLIFGKGTRVTVEP.

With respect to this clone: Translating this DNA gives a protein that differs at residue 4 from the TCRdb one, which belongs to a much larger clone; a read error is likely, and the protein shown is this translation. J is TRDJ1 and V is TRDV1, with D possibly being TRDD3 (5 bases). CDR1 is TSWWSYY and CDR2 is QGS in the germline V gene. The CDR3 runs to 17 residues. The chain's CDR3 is CALRETYLGTATDKLIF. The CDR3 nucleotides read TGTGCTCTTAGGGAGACATACTTGGGGACGGCCACCGATAAACTCATCTTT.

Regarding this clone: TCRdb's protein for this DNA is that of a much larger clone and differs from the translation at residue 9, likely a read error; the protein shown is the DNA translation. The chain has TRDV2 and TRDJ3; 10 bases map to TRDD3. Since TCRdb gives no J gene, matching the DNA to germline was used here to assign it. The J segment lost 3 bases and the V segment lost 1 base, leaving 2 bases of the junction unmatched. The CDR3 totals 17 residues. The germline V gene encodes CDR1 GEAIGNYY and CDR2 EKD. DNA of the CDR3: TGTGCCTGTGACACTGGGGGATACTTCTGGGACACCCGACAGATGTTTTTC. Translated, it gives CACDTGGYFWDTRQMFF.

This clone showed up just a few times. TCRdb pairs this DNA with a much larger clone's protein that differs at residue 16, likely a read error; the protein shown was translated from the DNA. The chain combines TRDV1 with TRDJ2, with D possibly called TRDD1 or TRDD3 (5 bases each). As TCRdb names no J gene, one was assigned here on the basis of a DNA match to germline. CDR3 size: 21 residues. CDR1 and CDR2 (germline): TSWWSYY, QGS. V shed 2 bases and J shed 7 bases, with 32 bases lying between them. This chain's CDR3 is CALGEESYHEMGKGEIAQLFF. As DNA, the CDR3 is TGTGCTCTTGGGGAAGAGTCGTACCATGAAATGGGCAAAGGGGAGATAGCACAACTCTTCTTT.

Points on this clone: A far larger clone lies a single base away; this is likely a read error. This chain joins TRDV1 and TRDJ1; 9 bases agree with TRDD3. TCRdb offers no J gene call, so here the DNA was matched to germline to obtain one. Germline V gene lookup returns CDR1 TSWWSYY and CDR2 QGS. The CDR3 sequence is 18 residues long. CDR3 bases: TGCGCTCTTGGGGCCGGCCTCACGACCTGGGGATACGTCGATAAACTCATCTTT. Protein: CALGAGLTTWGYVDKLIF.

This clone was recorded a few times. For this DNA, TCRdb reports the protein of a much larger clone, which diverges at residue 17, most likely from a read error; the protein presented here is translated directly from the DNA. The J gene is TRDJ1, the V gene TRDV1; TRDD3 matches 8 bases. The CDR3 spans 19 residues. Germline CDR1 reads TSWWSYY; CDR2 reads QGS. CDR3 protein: CALGPRGGGDNGGTDKPIF. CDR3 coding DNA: TGTGCTCTTGGGCCACGTGGCGGGGGGGATAATGGTGGGACCGATAAACCCATCTTT.

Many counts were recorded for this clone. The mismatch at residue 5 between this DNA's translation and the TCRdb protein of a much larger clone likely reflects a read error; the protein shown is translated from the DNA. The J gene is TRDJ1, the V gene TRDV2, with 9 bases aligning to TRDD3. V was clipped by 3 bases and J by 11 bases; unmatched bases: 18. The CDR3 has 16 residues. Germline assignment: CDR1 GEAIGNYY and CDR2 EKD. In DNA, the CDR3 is TGTGCCTGTGACGCTCTTACTGGGGGACCAGACTTCATGCTCATCTTT. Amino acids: CACDALTGGPDFMLIF.

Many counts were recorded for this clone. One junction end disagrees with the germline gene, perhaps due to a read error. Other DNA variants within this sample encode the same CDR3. CDR3 DNA: TGTGCTCTTGGTCCTAGGAGGTCCCGGGTCGACCCGACCTCGTACACAGATAAACTCATCTTT. Translating gives CALGPRRSRVDPTSYTDKLIF. The V and J genes are TRDV1 and TRDJ1; the D gene is possibly TRDD2 (5 bases). The germline CDR1 and CDR2 sequences are TSWWSYY and QGS. The CDR3 runs to 21 residues.

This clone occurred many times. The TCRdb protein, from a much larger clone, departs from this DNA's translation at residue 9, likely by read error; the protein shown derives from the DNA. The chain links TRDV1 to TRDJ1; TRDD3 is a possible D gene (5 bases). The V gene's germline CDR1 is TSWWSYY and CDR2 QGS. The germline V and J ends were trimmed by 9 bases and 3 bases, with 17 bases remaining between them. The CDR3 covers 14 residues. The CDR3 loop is CALVPVGRADKLIF. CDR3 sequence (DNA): TGTGCTCTGGTCCCTGTGGGGAGGGCCGATAAACTCATCTTT.

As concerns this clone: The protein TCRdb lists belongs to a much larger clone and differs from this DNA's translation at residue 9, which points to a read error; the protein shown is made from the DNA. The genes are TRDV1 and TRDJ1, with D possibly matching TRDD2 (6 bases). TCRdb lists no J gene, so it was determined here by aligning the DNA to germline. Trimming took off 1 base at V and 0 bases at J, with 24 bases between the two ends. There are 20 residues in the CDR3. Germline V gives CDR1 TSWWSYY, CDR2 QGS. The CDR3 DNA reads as TGTGCTCTTGGGGAACCCCCGGAAAACCTTCCCCAAAAGTACACCGATAAACTCATCTTT. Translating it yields CALGEPPENLPQKYTDKLIF.

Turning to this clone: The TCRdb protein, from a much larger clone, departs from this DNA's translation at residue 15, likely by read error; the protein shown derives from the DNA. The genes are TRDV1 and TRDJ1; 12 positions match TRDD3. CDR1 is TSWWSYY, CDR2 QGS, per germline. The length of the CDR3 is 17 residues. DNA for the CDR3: TGTGCTCTTGGGGAACGGGGCGTACTGGGGGATACCCATAAACCCATCTTT. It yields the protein CALGERGVLGDTHKPIF.

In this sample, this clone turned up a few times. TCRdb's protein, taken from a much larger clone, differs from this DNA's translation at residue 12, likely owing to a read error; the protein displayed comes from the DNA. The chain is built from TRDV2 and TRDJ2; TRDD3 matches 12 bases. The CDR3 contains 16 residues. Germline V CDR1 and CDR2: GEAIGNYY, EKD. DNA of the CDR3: TGTGCCTGTGACAGACTGGGGGATACTTTGACAACACAACTCTTCTTT. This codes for CACDRLGDTLTTQLFF.

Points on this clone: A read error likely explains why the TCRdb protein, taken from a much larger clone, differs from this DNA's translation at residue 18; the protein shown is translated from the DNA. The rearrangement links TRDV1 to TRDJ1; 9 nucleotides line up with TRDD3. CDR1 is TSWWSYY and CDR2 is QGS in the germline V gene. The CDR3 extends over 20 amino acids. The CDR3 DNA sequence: TGTGCTCTTGGGGAACTAGTTCCAGCTGGGGGATTTGGGTACACCGATAAACCCATCTTT. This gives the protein CALGELVPAGGFGYTDKPIF.

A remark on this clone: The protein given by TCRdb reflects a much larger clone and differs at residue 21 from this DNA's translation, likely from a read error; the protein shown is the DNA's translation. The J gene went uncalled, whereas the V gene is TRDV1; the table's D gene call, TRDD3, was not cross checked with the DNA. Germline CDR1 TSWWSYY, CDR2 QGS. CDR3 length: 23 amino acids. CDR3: CALGERSLLGLGDTVWDTRQVFF. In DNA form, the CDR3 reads TGTGCTCTTGGGGAAAGGTCCCTCTTGGGTCTGGGGGATACAGTCTGGGACACCCGACAGGTGTTTTTC.

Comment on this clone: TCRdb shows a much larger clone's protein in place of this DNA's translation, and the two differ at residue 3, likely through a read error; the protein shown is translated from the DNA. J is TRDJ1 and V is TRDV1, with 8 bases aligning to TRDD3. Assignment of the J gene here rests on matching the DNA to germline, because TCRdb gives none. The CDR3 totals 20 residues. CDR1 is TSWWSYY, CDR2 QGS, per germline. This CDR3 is CAPGERGYAGDKGYTDKLIF. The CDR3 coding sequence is TGTGCTCCTGGGGAACGAGGCTACGCGGGGGATAAAGGGTACACCGATAAACTCATCTTT.

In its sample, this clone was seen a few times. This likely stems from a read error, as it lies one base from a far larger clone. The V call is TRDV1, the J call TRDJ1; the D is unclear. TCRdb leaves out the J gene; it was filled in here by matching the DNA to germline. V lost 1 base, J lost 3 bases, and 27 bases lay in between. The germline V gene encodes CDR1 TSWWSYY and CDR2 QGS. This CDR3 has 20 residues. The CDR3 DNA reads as TGTGCTCTTGGGGAACCAGCTAACGTCCTCCACATACTAGGTCCCGATAAACTCATCTTT. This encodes CALGEPANVLHILGPDKLIF.

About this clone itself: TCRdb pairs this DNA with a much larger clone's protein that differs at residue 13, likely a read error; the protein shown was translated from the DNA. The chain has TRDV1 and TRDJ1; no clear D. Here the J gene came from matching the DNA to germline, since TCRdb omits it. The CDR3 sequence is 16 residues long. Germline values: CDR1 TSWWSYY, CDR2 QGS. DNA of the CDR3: TGTGCTCTTGGGGAACTAAGCACCGGGACGGCCGATGAACTCATCTTT. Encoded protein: CALGELSTGTADELIF.

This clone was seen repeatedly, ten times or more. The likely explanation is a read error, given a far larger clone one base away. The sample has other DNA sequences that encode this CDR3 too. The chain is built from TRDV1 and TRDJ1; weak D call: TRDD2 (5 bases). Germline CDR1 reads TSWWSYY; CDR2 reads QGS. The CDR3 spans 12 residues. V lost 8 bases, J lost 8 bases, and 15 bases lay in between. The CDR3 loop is CALFSSRDKLIF. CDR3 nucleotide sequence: TGTGCTCTTTTTTCCTCCCGGGACAAACTCATCTTT.

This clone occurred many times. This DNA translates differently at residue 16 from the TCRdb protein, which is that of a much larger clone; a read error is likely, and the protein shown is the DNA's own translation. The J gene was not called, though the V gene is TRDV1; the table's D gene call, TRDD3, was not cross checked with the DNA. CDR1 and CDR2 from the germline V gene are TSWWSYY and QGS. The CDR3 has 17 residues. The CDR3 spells CALGEGFLQTYTDKLTF. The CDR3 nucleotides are TGTGCTCTTGGGGAAGGTTTCCTCCAGACCTACACCGATAAACTCACCTTT.

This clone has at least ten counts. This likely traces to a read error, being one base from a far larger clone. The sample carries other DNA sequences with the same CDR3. The CDR3 DNA is TGTGCTCTTGGGGAGTACAGCCTGGGATACTACCGGGATAAACTCATCTTT. Translated: CALGEYSLGYYRDKLIF. V and J are TRDV1 and TRDJ1; the match to TRDD3 covers 7 bases. This CDR3 is 17 amino acids long. Germline loops: CDR1 TSWWSYY, CDR2 QGS. V lost 3 bases, J lost 5 bases, and 15 bases stayed unmatched.

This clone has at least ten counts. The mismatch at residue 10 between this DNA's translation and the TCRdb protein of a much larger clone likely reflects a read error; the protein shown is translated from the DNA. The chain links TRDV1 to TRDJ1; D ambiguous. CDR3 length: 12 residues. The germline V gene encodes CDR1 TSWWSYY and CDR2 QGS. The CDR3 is CALGEPAHKPIF. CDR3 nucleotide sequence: TGTGCTCTTGGGGAACCAGCGCATAAACCCATCTTT.

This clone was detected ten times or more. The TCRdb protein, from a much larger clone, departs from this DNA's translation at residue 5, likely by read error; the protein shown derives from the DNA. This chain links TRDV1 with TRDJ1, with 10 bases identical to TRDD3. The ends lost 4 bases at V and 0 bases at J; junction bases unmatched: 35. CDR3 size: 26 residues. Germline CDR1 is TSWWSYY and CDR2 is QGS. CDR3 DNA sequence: TGTGCTCTTGGGGGACTAGGAGTCAAAGGCTTTTCGACTGGGGGATTCTCACACCTGTACACCGATAAACTCATCTTT. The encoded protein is CALGGLGVKGFSTGGFSHLYTDKLIF.

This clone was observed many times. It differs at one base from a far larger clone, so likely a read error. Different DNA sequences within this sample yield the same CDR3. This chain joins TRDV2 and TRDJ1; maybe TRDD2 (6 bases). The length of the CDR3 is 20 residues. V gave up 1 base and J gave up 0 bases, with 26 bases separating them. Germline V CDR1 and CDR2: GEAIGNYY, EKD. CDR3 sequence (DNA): TGTGCCTGTGACACGGCCTTCCCACCGGCTACCGGGGGGTACACCGATAAACTCATCTTT. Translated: CACDTAFPPATGGYTDKLIF.

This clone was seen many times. The CDR3 here is CALGEPSDTLLGDTDKLIF. The DNA for the CDR3 is TGTGCTCTTGGGGAACCTTCCGACACATTACTGGGGGACACCGATAAACTCATCTTT. The chain has TRDV1 and TRDJ1; TRDD3 matches at 8 bases. J gave up 0 bases and V 1 base, and 13 bases lay outside the gene matches. The germline gives CDR1 TSWWSYY, CDR2 QGS. The CDR3 contains 19 residues.

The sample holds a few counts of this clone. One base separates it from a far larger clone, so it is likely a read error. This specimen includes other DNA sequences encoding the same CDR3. In DNA form, the CDR3 reads TGTGCCCTTGGGGACCCAGAGCTTTCCTACCCTACTGGGGAAGAGACCGGTAAACTCATCTTT. Its protein is CALGDPELSYPTGEETGKLIF. The V gene is TRDV1, the J gene TRDJ1; D tentatively reads TRDD2 or TRDD3 (7 bases each). Per germline, CDR1 TSWWSYY and CDR2 QGS. The CDR3 has 21 amino acids.

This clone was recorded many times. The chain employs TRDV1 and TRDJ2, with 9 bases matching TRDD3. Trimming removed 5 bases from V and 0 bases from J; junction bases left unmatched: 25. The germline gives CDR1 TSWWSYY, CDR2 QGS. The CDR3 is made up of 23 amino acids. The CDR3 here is CALGPSRLPYGTGGRTLTAQLFF. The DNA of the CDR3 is TGTGCTCTTGGGCCCTCCCGGTTACCTTACGGAACTGGGGGACGTACTTTGACAGCACAACTCTTCTTT.